Listed here is a single TCR beta chain. The antigen remains unidentified. Naive CD8 cells lacked CD45RO and underwent positive selection for CCR7, leaving out terminally differentiated effector memory CD45RA+ cells. The CDR3 is 14 residues long. After removal of 3 bases from V and 2 bases from J, the junction contained 3 bases not matched to a gene. The germline V gene has CDR1 GTSNPN and CDR2 SVGIG (reference sequence). This sample was included in a study of shared clonotypes between healthy human individuals. Study overall: The donor group consisted of a couple of women and three men, aged 18 to 49. Study conclusions and caveats: Among non-shared clonotypes, generation probabilities were lower than among those shared by all four donors.

Data came from immunoSEQ multiplex PCR; TCRdb stores just in-frame clones and leaves some out. The profile shows 1.5 million to 2.5 million clones, about 94% of them singletons. The sequence was obtained from a young man in good health. Sequencing was done on a sample of naive CD8+ T cells sorted from blood. The V call is TRBV30, the J call TRBJ1-5; TRBD1 agrees at 8 bases. The CDR3 is CAWRETGGNQPQHF. The CDR3 DNA follows: TGTGCCTGGAGGGAGACAGGGGGCAATCAGCCCCAGCATTTT.